Following are 3 T cell receptor beta chains from one sample sequenced in a study of blood T cells in healthy people across ages. Primers used in a second PCR of roughly 6 to 12 cycles were a sample-barcoded 5' primer and a J-beta primer mix. Each CDR3 protein gets one entry after TCRdb re-called the 5' RACE reads with MiXCR. Of approximately 830,000 distinct CDR3 sequences in the sample, 62% were seen once. Source material: blood. These receptors originate from a man aged 25 to 40 in good health.

The chain couples TRBV12-3 or TRBV12-4 to TRBJ2-1; D perhaps matches TRBD2 (6 bases). V was pared by 6 bases and J by 10 bases, with 16 bases between. CDR3 length: 13 amino acids. CDR3 region: CASRPGGLREQFF. CDR3 in DNA: TGTGCCAGCAGACCTGGAGGACTAAGAGAGCAGTTCTTC.

This chain joins TRBV6-2 or TRBV6-3 and TRBJ1-6; 8 positions match TRBD1. Germline CDR1 is MNHEY and CDR2 is SVGEGT. This CDR3 has 14 amino acids. The V and J ends lost 6 bases and 9 bases, in that order; junction bases with no gene match: 7. The CDR3 region is CASRPRTGSSPLHF. DNA for the CDR3: TGTGCCAGCAGGCCTCGGACAGGGAGTTCACCCCTCCACTTT.

This chain joins TRBV20-1 and TRBJ2-3; a weak D match, TRBD1 (6 bases). This CDR3 spans 14 amino acids. Trimming removed 3 bases from V and 0 bases from J, with 10 bases in between. CDR1 and CDR2 (germline): DFQATT, SNEGSKA (reference sequence). The CDR3 region has the DNA TGCAGTGCTAGGACAGGTCCTAGCACAGATACGCAGTATTTT. It yields the protein CSARTGPSTDTQYF.